Listed here are 5 T cell receptor beta chains from one sample, sequenced in a study of shared clonotypes between healthy human individuals. Profiling relied on immunoSEQ multiplex PCR, and the TCRdb table lists in-frame clones only, not all of them. The data contain approximately 330,000 clones, less than 75% of them seen just once; the ten biggest clones take up under 11%. The sequenced material came from memory CD4+ T cells sorted from blood. Subset reported: CD45RA-negative fraction. The receptors here all came from a man aged 30 to 39 in good health.

This clone was observed once. The chain combines TRBV4-1 with TRBJ2-4; no clear D gene. This CDR3 comprises 15 residues. Germline V gene lookup returns CDR1 MGHRA and CDR2 YSYEKL. Deletions cut 0 bases from V and 1 base from J, with 7 bases between. The CDR3 region has the DNA TGCGCCAGCAGCCAAGATGGGTCCGCCAAAAACATTCAGTACTTC. Amino acids: CASSQDGSAKNIQYF.

This clone was seen just once. The CDR3 nucleotides are TGTGCCAGCAGTTCTCGAAGTAGGCTCCTCGGGGAGCAGTTCTTC. It is translated as CASSSRSRLLGEQFF. The chain recombines TRBV28 with TRBJ2-1; no clear D. The germline V gene encodes CDR1 MDHEN and CDR2 SYDVKM. The CDR3 runs to 15 residues. The V and J ends lost 4 bases and 10 bases respectively, with 20 bases between them.

The rearrangement links TRBV29-1 to TRBJ2-5, with D possibly matching TRBD1 (6 bases). Germline loops: CDR1 SQVTM, CDR2 ANQGSEA. V lost 1 base, J lost 4 bases, and 16 bases lay in between. The CDR3 contains 15 residues. CDR3 in DNA: TGCAGCGTTGAAGGAGAGAGGACAGAGACAGAGACCCAGTACTTC. Protein: CSVEGERTETETQYF.

This clone has a handful of counts. At the DNA level, this CDR3 is encoded by other sequences in the same sample as well. This chain uses TRBV5-6 with TRBJ2-5, with 15 bases lining up with TRBD2. This CDR3 has 15 amino acids. V lost 4 bases to trimming and J lost 5 bases; unmatched junction nucleotides: 3. The germline gives CDR1 SGHDT, CDR2 YYEEEE. CDR3 DNA: TGTGCCAGCAGCCTCGGGACTAGCGGGAGGGAGACCCAGTACTTC. Its protein product is CASSLGTSGRETQYF.

The chain uses TRBV6-1 and TRBJ2-3; TRBD2 might be the D (6 bases). Trimming removed 7 bases at V and 8 bases at J, with 19 bases between. Looked up from germline, CDR1 is MNHNS and CDR2 is SASEGT. The length of the CDR3 is 14 residues. As DNA, the CDR3 is TGTGCCAGCACTTCTTCGGGGGAATGGGGTACGCAGTATTTT. Amino acids: CASTSSGEWGTQYF.